The source of this T cell receptor (beta chain) is a study of vaccination effects on CD4 cells after COVID-19. Study conclusions and caveats: Missing from the study were early post-infection timepoints, and its convalescent patients were few.

Only in-frame clones appear in the TCRdb table, and some are missing; sequencing was by immunoSEQ multiplex PCR. The repertoire holds roughly 25,000 clones, around 67% seen once, with over 7.5% in the top ten. Turning to this clone: The antigen remains unidentified.

V was pared by 3 bases and J by 3 bases, with 5 bases between. Per germline, CDR1 DFQATT and CDR2 SNEGSKA (reference sequence). There are 11 residues in the CDR3. Sequencing followed a ViraFEST assay step that expanded antigen-specific CD4+ T cells with viral peptide pools. At the end of more than 8 days of culture, CD4+ T cells were isolated. Either the mRNA-1273 or the BNT162b2 vaccine was given to participants as two doses. Nobody among the vaccine recipients had prior SARS-CoV-2 infection (nucleocapsid antibodies were negative). Both day 3 and day 7 saw half the medium replaced with IL-2 medium. This receptor was obtained from a human donor who received a COVID-19 vaccine. This chain uses TRBV20-1 with TRBJ1-2, with D uncertain. Specimen: CD4+ T cells from PBMCs cultured with SARS-CoV-2 spike peptides, collected after COVID-19 vaccination. The CDR3 is CSASSDYGYTF. Written as DNA, the CDR3 is TGCAGTGCTAGTTCTGACTATGGCTACACCTTC.